Each of the 13 T cell receptor beta chains below was sequenced from the same sample in a study of T-cell memory formation after mild COVID-19. TCRdb called the 5' RACE reads again in MiXCR, with one record for every CDR3 protein. The table shows 250,000 to 300,000 distinct CDR3 sequences, with 7.5% to 9.5% occurring only once. Sequencing used PBMCs or a T cell subset sorted from them (not recorded which). The receptors originated from a man aged 18 to 29 who had mild COVID-19 (a few samples of this study predate the infection). Cell type and time point are not known.

This clonotype was seen more than once but under ten times. The chain uses TRBV24-1 and TRBJ2-3, with D possibly being TRBD1 (6 bases). Germline CDR1 KGHDR, CDR2 SFDVKD. This CDR3 comprises 16 residues. V lost 4 bases and J lost 0, with 13 bases in between. This CDR3 reads CATSDSTGLSTDTQYF. The CDR3 nucleotides read TGTGCCACCAGTGACTCGACAGGCCTTAGCACAGATACGCAGTATTTT.

Many counts were recorded for this clonotype. This CDR3 is CASSLSFSLTSYNEQFF. The CDR3 coding sequence is TGTGCCAGCAGCTTATCATTTTCCCTGACTAGCTACAATGAGCAGTTCTTC. The rearrangement joins TRBV7-2 to TRBJ2-1; TRBD2 might be the D (6 bases). The CDR3 is 17 amino acids. The germline V gene has CDR1 SGHTA and CDR2 FQGNSA. Between the trimmed V and J ends, which lost 2 bases and 3 bases, there was a span of 17 bases.

This clonotype was found a few times. This chain links TRBV12-3 or TRBV12-4 with TRBJ1-2; D is undetermined. Trimming cost V 3 bases and J 4 bases, with 6 bases left between them. The CDR3 consists of 12 residues. CDR3 in amino acids: CASSFVRYGYTF. The CDR3, as DNA: TGTGCCAGCAGTTTTGTACGCTATGGCTACACCTTC.

This clonotype was detected a few times. The V and J genes are TRBV6-2 or TRBV6-3 and TRBJ2-3; D gene unclear. The CDR3 contains 12 residues. Germline CDR1 and CDR2: MNHEY and SVGEGT. V was cut by 4 bases and J by 2 bases, with 4 bases left in between. CDR3 protein: CASSSPTDTQYF. The CDR3 DNA reads as TGTGCCAGCAGTTCGCCCACAGATACGCAGTATTTT.

This clonotype was detected only a few times. The gene calls are TRBV6-2 or TRBV6-3 and TRBJ2-3; D may be TRBD2 (6 bases). The CDR3 extends over 15 amino acids. Germline assignment: CDR1 MNHEY and CDR2 SVGEGT. The V end lost 2 bases, the J end lost 0 bases, and 9 bases lay between the germline ends. The CDR3 DNA reads TGTGCCAGCAGTTACGCGGGATTAAGCACAGATACGCAGTATTTT. It codes for CASSYAGLSTDTQYF.

J is TRBJ2-7 and V is TRBV7-9, with TRBD1 matching 7 bases. The CDR3 contains 14 residues. V lost 5 bases and J lost 4; bases outside the gene matches: 8. Germline CDR1 is SEHNR and CDR2 is FQNEAQ (reference sequence). CDR3: CASSQTGYSYEQYF. The CDR3 DNA follows: TGTGCCAGCAGCCAGACAGGGTACTCGTACGAGCAGTACTTC. Drawing the rest from reference TRBV7-9 and TRBJ2-7, the complete variable domain is DTGVSQNPRHKITKRGQNVTFRCDPISEHNRLYWYRQTLGQGPEFLTYFQNEAQLEKSRLLSDRFSAERPKGSFSTLEIQRTEQGDSAMYLCASSQTGYSYEQYFGPGTRLTVT.

In its sample, this clonotype was seen many times. The J gene is TRBJ2-5, the V gene TRBV5-1; D is undetermined. Germline lookup yields CDR1 SGHRS and CDR2 YFSETQ. The CDR3 loop spans 12 amino acids. With 2 bases removed from V and 3 bases from J, the gap between germline ends came to 5 bases. This CDR3 is CASSLTEETQYF. CDR3 DNA: TGCGCCAGCAGCTTAACCGAAGAGACCCAGTACTTC.

This clonotype was counted many times. The genes are TRBV10-2 and TRBJ1-1; possible D gene TRBD1, 5 bases. Germline V gene sequence: CDR1 WSHSY, CDR2 SAAADI. The V and J ends lost 2 bases and 5 bases respectively, with 15 bases between them. The CDR3 length is 15 residues. The DNA of the CDR3 is TGCGCCAGCAGTGAGCACCGGGGACTGGGGACTGAAGCTTTCTTT. It translates to CASSEHRGLGTEAFF.

The rearrangement uses TRBV5-1 and TRBJ2-1; D may be TRBD1 (5 bases). The CDR3 has 14 residues. Trimming took 4 bases from V and 3 from J, leaving 11 bases between them. CDR1 and CDR2 (germline): SGHRS, YFSETQ. Written as DNA, the CDR3 is TGCGCCAGCAGCCGTGGGGCAGACTACAATGAGCAGTTCTTC. Translating it yields CASSRGADYNEQFF.

This clonotype was counted a few times. The gene calls are TRBV19 and TRBJ2-1; TRBD2 aligns across 11 bases. The germline gives CDR1 LNHDA, CDR2 SQIVND (reference sequence). This CDR3 region has 16 residues. After removal of 2 bases from V and 8 bases from J, the junction contained 8 bases not matched to a gene. The CDR3 sequence is CASSILSSGGFHEQFF. The CDR3 DNA is TGTGCCAGTAGTATACTGTCTAGCGGGGGGTTCCATGAGCAGTTCTTC. The whole variable domain, remainder taken from reference TRBV19 and TRBJ2-1, is DGGITQSPKYLFRKEGQNVTLSCEQNLNHDAMYWYRQDPGQGLRLIYYSQIVNDFQKGDIAEGYSVSREKKESFPLTVTSAQKNPTAFYLCASSILSSGGFHEQFFGPGTRLTVL.

This clonotype has only a few counts. The genes are TRBV12-3 or TRBV12-4 and TRBJ1-3, with D tentatively TRBD1 (6 bases). V lost 8 bases, J lost 8 bases, and 10 bases lay in between. This CDR3 is built from 11 residues. Here the CDR3 reads CASEQGYTIYF. CDR3 DNA sequence: TGTGCCAGCGAACAGGGATACACCATATATTTT.

V is TRBV5-4 and J is TRBJ2-1; 7 nucleotides align to TRBD1. Per germline, CDR1 SGHNT and CDR2 YYREEE (reference sequence). The CDR3 has 13 residues. Trimming removed 4 bases from V and 7 bases from J; junction bases left unmatched: 5. DNA of the CDR3: TGTGCCAGCAGCCTCGGGACAGCGAATGAGCAGTTCTTC. Residues: CASSLGTANEQFF.

This clonotype was seen more than once but under ten times. The CDR3 region has the DNA TGTGCCAGCAGCCCAGCCGGGACAGGGAACACTGAAGCTTTCTTT. Translated: CASSPAGTGNTEAFF. V is TRBV4-2 and J is TRBJ1-1, with 8 bases identical to TRBD1. Germline V gene lookup returns CDR1 LGHNA and CDR2 YNFKEQ. V lost 4 bases and J lost 1; bases outside the gene matches: 5. There are 15 residues in the CDR3.